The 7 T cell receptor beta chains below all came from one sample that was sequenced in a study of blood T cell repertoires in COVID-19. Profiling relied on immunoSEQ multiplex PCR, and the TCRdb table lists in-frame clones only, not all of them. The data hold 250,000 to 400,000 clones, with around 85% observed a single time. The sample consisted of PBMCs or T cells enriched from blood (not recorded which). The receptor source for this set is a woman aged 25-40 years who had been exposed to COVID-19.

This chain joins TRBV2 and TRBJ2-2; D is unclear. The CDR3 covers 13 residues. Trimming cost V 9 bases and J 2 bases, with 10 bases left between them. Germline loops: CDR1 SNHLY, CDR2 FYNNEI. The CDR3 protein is CASRTLNTGELFF. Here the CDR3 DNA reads TGTGCCAGTAGAACGCTAAACACCGGGGAGCTGTTTTTT.

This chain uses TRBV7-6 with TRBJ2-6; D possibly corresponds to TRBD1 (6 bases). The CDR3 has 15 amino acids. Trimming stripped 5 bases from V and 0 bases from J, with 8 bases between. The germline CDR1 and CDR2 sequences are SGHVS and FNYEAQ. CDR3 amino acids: CASSDRSSGANVLTF. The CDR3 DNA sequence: TGTGCCAGCAGCGACAGGAGCTCTGGGGCCAACGTCCTGACTTTC.

The CDR3 DNA follows: TGTGCCATCAAAGGGACAGCCAATTCCTACGAGCAGTACTTC. It translates to CAIKGTANSYEQYF. This sequence joins TRBV10-3 and TRBJ2-7, with 7 bases identical to TRBD1. Trimming removed 7 bases from V and 1 base from J; junction bases left unmatched: 7. Germline V lookup: CDR1 ENHRY, CDR2 SYGVKD. The CDR3 contains 14 residues.

As DNA, the CDR3 is TGTGCCAGCAGCTTAGGGGGGACAGGGGTCACTGAAGCTTTCTTT. Its translation is CASSLGGTGVTEAFF. The rearrangement links TRBV7-2 to TRBJ1-1; 10 bases match TRBD1. Germline V lookup: CDR1 SGHTA, CDR2 FQGNSA. After removal of 1 base from V and 4 bases from J, the junction contained 3 bases not matched to a gene. This CDR3 has 15 residues.

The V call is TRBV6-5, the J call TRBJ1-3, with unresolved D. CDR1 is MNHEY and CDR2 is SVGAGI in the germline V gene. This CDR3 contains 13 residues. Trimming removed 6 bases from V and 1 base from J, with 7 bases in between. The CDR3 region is CASRDLSGNTIYF. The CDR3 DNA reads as TGTGCCAGCAGGGACTTATCTGGAAACACCATATATTTT.

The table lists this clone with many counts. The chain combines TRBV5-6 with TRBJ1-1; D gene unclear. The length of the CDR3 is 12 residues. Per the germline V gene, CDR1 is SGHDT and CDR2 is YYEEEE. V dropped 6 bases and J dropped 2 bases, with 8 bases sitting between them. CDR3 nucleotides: TGTGCCAGCATGACTGCAAACACTGAAGCTTTCTTT. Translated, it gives CASMTANTEAFF.

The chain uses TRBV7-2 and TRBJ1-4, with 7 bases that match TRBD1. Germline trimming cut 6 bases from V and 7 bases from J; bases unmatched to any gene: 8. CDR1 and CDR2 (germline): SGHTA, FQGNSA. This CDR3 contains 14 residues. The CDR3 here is CASRPGTAFEKLFF. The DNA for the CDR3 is TGTGCCAGCAGACCCGGGACAGCGTTTGAAAAACTGTTTTTT. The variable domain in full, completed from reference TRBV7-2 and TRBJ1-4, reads GAGVSQSPSNKVTEKGKDVELRCDPISGHTALYWYRQSLGQGLEFLIYFQGNSAPDKSGLPSDRFSAERTGGSVSTLTIQRTQQEDSAVYLCASRPGTAFEKLFFGSGTQLSVL.